These 23 T cell receptor beta chains were sequenced from one sample in a study of blood T cell repertoires in COVID-19. Data came from immunoSEQ multiplex PCR; TCRdb stores just in-frame clones and leaves some out. The sample consists of 120,000 or so clones, more than 70% of them appearing once. Sequencing used peripheral blood. All receptors derive from a man older than 75 with active or convalescent COVID-19.

The chain joins TRBV7-3 to TRBJ2-3; the D gene is possibly TRBD2 (5 bases). Germline V gene data show CDR1 as SGHTA and CDR2 as FQGTGA. This CDR3 spans 13 amino acids. V dropped 5 bases and J dropped 5 bases, with 11 bases sitting between them. CDR3: CASSLNAGDTQYF. In DNA, the CDR3 is TGTGCCAGCAGCCTTAACGCGGGAGATACGCAGTATTTT.

The chain joins TRBV7-2 to TRBJ1-5; D remains ambiguous. Germline CDR1 reads SGHTA; CDR2 reads FQGNSA. The CDR3 is 15 residues long. V was trimmed by 4 bases and J by 7 bases, leaving 17 bases between them. The CDR3 reads CASSSSGGMSQPQHF. The CDR3 DNA follows: TGTGCCAGCAGCTCCAGTGGAGGGATGAGCCAGCCCCAGCATTTT.

V and J are TRBV19 and TRBJ2-7, with 9 bases matching TRBD1. The CDR3 covers 15 residues. The germline gives CDR1 LNHDA, CDR2 SQIVND (reference sequence). The V gene end was trimmed by 1 base and the J gene end by 4 bases; junction bases not matched to a gene: 5. The CDR3 region is CASSIVSGQGYEQYF. The CDR3, as DNA: TGTGCCAGTAGTATAGTCTCGGGACAGGGATACGAGCAGTACTTC.

The chain joins TRBV10-3 to TRBJ2-3; 8 bases match TRBD2. This CDR3 region has 15 residues. V was clipped by 6 bases and J by 4 bases; unmatched bases: 9. Germline V CDR1 and CDR2: ENHRY, SYGVKD. CDR3 nucleotide sequence: TGTGCCATCAGCGAAACCGGGGGGGAGTCAGATACGCAGTATTTT. This sequence encodes CAISETGGESDTQYF.

V is TRBV23-1 and J is TRBJ1-1, with TRBD1 identical over 7 bases. TRBV23-1 falls under the ORF class, with uncertain function. CDR3 length: 14 residues. V lost 7 bases and J lost 2; bases outside the gene matches: 7. The CDR3 nucleotides read TGCGCCAGCACCCCGGGACAGAAAAACACTGAAGCTTTCTTT. It is translated as CASTPGQKNTEAFF.

This rearrangement joins TRBV5-1 to TRBJ1-2; a possible D gene is TRBD1 (5 bases). Germline CDR1 SGHRS, CDR2 YFSETQ. The V and J ends lost 5 bases and 4 bases respectively, with 18 bases between them. CDR3 length: 15 residues. In DNA, the CDR3 is TGCGCCAGCAGGGATTCCTCGGGGGGAATCTATGGCTACACCTTC. Its translation: CASRDSSGGIYGYTF. Full variable domain (remainder filled in from reference TRBV5-1 and TRBJ1-2): KAGVTQTPRYLIKTRGQQVTLSCSPISGHRSVSWYQQTPGQGLQFLFEYFSETQRNKGNFPGRFSGRQFSNSRSEMNVSTLELGDSALYLCASRDSSGGIYGYTFGSGTRLTVV.

The rearrangement links TRBV18 to TRBJ2-1; maybe TRBD1 (6 bases). Trimming took off 0 bases at V and 6 bases at J, with 9 bases between the two ends. The CDR3 covers 14 residues. Germline assignment: CDR1 KGHSH and CDR2 LQKENI. The CDR3, as DNA: TGTGCCAGCTCACCACCACCAGGGGTCAATGAGCAGTTCTTC. It yields the protein CASSPPPGVNEQFF.

This sequence joins TRBV27 and TRBJ2-7, with 9 bases aligning to TRBD2. The CDR3 consists of 15 residues. The ends lost 7 bases at V and 4 bases at J; junction bases unmatched: 11. Germline CDR1 is MNHEY and CDR2 is SMNVEV (reference sequence). The CDR3 DNA reads as TGTGCCAGCACGTATGGGGCTAGCGGGGCTTACGAGCAGTACTTC. Protein sequence: CASTYGASGAYEQYF.

The rearrangement links TRBV7-9 to TRBJ1-5; D is undetermined. The CDR3 totals 14 residues. Germline V lookup: CDR1 SEHNR, CDR2 FQNEAQ (reference sequence). Trimming took off 5 bases at V and 3 bases at J, with 11 bases between the two ends. In DNA, the CDR3 is TGTGCCAGCAGCGCAAGAGGGAACAATCAGCCCCAGCATTTT. This encodes CASSARGNNQPQHF.

This chain joins TRBV7-2 and TRBJ2-3, with TRBD2 identical over 9 bases. Per the germline V gene, CDR1 is SGHTA and CDR2 is FQGNSA. The CDR3 loop spans 18 amino acids. Trimming took 0 bases from V and 0 from J; bases not matched to a gene: 7. The CDR3 sequence is CASSLAKGLAGSTDTQYF. CDR3 DNA: TGTGCCAGCAGCTTAGCTAAGGGCCTAGCGGGGAGCACAGATACGCAGTATTTT.

The chain carries TRBV19 and TRBJ1-1; possibly TRBD1 for D (6 bases). Germline V gene sequence: CDR1 LNHDA, CDR2 SQIVND (reference sequence). The V gene lost 6 bases and the J gene lost 5 bases, with 10 bases spanning the gap. The CDR3 loop spans 12 amino acids. This CDR3 reads CASRAGVTEAFF. The CDR3 coding sequence is TGTGCCAGTAGAGCAGGGGTTACTGAAGCTTTCTTT.

The CDR3 DNA reads as TGTGCCAGCAGTCCCGGTGTTAGCGCACAGTATTTT. It codes for CASSPGVSAQYF. The genes are TRBV27 and TRBJ2-3; D perhaps matches TRBD2 (5 bases). The CDR3 extends over 12 amino acids. Trimming removed 5 bases from V and 12 bases from J, with 15 bases in between. Germline CDR1 reads MNHEY; CDR2 reads SMNVEV (reference sequence).

This chain connects TRBV7-2 to TRBJ2-1; 11 nucleotides align to TRBD2. The CDR3 sequence is 15 residues long. From germline, CDR1 is SGHTA and CDR2 FQGNSA. The ends lost 8 bases at V and 7 bases at J; junction bases unmatched: 10. In DNA, the CDR3 is TGTGCCAGCTCTCGTAGCGGGGGGGCAGAAAATGAGCAGTTCTTC. It is translated as CASSRSGGAENEQFF.

This rearrangement joins TRBV28 to TRBJ2-2, with D unresolved. V shed 4 bases and J shed 1 base, with 16 bases lying between them. CDR1 is MDHEN, CDR2 SYDVKM, per germline. The CDR3 runs to 17 residues. This chain's CDR3 is CASSSRWQTQNTGELFF. The DNA of the CDR3 is TGTGCCAGCAGTTCTAGGTGGCAGACCCAGAACACCGGGGAGCTGTTTTTT.

This clone was found once. J is TRBJ1-3 and V is TRBV19; 8 positions agree with TRBD1. The CDR3 consists of 12 residues. CDR1 is LNHDA, CDR2 SQIVND, per germline (reference sequence). Losses at the gene ends were 5 bases for V and 10 bases for J; bases not matched to a gene: 4. The CDR3 bases are TGTGCCAGTAGTCTACGGACAGGGACCATATATTTT. Its protein is CASSLRTGTIYF.

The gene calls are TRBV30 and TRBJ1-2; 8 bases fit TRBD1. CDR3 length equals 15 residues. V lost 1 base, J lost 3 bases, and 7 bases stayed unmatched. The germline CDR1 and CDR2 sequences are GTSNPN and SVGIG (reference sequence). The CDR3 region is CAWSAQDRVDYGYTF. The CDR3, as DNA: TGTGCCTGGAGTGCCCAGGACAGGGTTGACTATGGCTACACCTTC.

This sequence joins TRBV6-5 and TRBJ1-2; 7 nucleotides agree with TRBD1. Germline CDR1 is MNHEY and CDR2 is SVGAGI. There are 14 residues in the CDR3. V shed 6 bases, J shed 3 bases, and the junction held 7 bases outside the gene matches. CDR3 amino acids: CASRDPGTDYGYTF. CDR3 DNA sequence: TGTGCCAGCAGGGACCCTGGGACAGACTATGGCTACACCTTC.

The chain combines TRBV10-3 with TRBJ1-6, with TRBD1 as a possible D gene (6 bases). Trimming stripped 0 bases from V and 0 bases from J, with 9 bases between. CDR3 length equals 17 residues. Germline lookup yields CDR1 ENHRY and CDR2 SYGVKD. The DNA of the CDR3 is TGTGCCATCAGTGAGTCGGGGGCTAACTCCTATAATTCACCCCTCCACTTT. This encodes CAISESGANSYNSPLHF.

CDR3 nucleotide sequence: TGTGCCAGCAGCGTAACAGCTCCCAGCACAGATACGCAGTATTTT. It translates to CASSVTAPSTDTQYF. The chain combines TRBV5-8 with TRBJ2-3; D is unresolved. CDR1 and CDR2 (germline): SGHTS, YDEGEE. This CDR3 is 15 amino acids long. V was pared by 4 bases and J by 0 bases, with 12 bases between.

V usage is TRBV27 and J usage is TRBJ1-3; D gene uncertain. The CDR3 extends over 13 amino acids. V lost 4 bases, J lost 0 bases, and 4 bases lay in between. Germline V lookup: CDR1 MNHEY, CDR2 SMNVEV (reference sequence). CDR3: CASSYRSGNTIYF. The CDR3 coding sequence is TGTGCCAGCAGTTATCGCTCTGGAAACACCATATATTTT.

V gene TRBV28 combines with J gene TRBJ1-4; D is unclear. Trimming removed 3 bases from V and 4 bases from J, with 12 bases in between. The germline V gene encodes CDR1 MDHEN and CDR2 SYDVKM. The CDR3 sequence is 15 residues long. The CDR3 spells CASSLPKSRNEKLFF. Written as DNA, the CDR3 is TGTGCCAGCAGTTTGCCGAAGAGTCGTAATGAAAAACTGTTTTTT.

The chain is built from TRBV6-2 or TRBV6-3 and TRBJ1-1; 9 bases fit TRBD1. Germline loops: CDR1 MNHEY, CDR2 SVGEGT. The CDR3 is 16 amino acids. The ends lost 5 bases at V and 2 bases at J; junction bases unmatched: 9. This CDR3 is CASSTGTGTINTEAFF. In DNA form, the CDR3 reads TGTGCCAGCAGTACCGGGACAGGGACAATTAACACTGAAGCTTTCTTT.

V gene TRBV30 combines with J gene TRBJ1-2; D is possibly TRBD1 (6 bases). The CDR3 consists of 12 residues. CDR1 GTSNPN and CDR2 SVGIG come from the germline V gene (reference sequence). V was pared by 1 base and J by 8 bases, with 11 bases between. CDR3 sequence: CAWSGNRVGYTF. For the CDR3, the DNA is TGTGCCTGGAGTGGGAACAGGGTCGGCTACACCTTC.